This T cell receptor beta chain was sequenced for a study of shared clonotypes between healthy human individuals. Study in general: A couple of female and a few male donors aged 18 to 49 were enrolled. Study conclusions and caveats: Among the subsets, naive ones generally showed larger estimated richness than memory ones. Non-shared clonotypes had lower generation probabilities than clonotypes shared by all four sorted-subset donors.

It was at deep level that the assay was run. Profiled with immunoSEQ multiplex PCR; TCRdb holds only in-frame clones, not every one. The table records 110,000 or so clones, around 73% of them present only once. With V trimmed by 1 base and J by 2 bases, 5 bases remained unmatched. The germline CDR1 and CDR2 sequences are MNHNS and SASEGT. The CDR3 contains 16 residues. About this clone: No antigen is known for it.

This chain joins TRBV6-1 and TRBJ1-1, with TRBD1 identical over 9 bases. The receptor's source is a woman aged 25 to 39 in good health. The specimen sequenced was memory CD8+ T cells sorted from blood. The subset is: CD45RO+ cells pooled with CCR7-negative TemRA cells. The DNA of the CDR3 is TGTGCCAGCAGTGAAGAGGGTACAGGGGGCAACACTGAAGCTTTCTTT. This codes for CASSEEGTGGNTEAFF.